The 2 T cell receptor beta chains below were found in one sample sequenced in a study of blood T cell repertoires in COVID-19. Clones were read by immunoSEQ multiplex PCR, and TCRdb kept only the in-frame ones, dropping some. This sample has a few hundred thousand clones, with more than 85% found just once. Source material: PBMCs or T cells enriched from blood (not recorded which). These receptors were obtained from a woman in her twenties or thirties who had recovered from COVID-19.

The chain has TRBV5-1 and TRBJ2-2; D may be TRBD2 (5 bases). Trimming removed 5 bases from V and 1 base from J, with 9 bases in between. Germline CDR1 SGHRS, CDR2 YFSETQ. The CDR3 totals 14 residues. Here the CDR3 DNA reads TGCGCCAGCAGGGGAGTACAGAACACCGGGGAGCTGTTTTTT. Protein product: CASRGVQNTGELFF.

J is TRBJ2-3 and V is TRBV6-5; weak D call: TRBD2 (5 bases). CDR3 length: 16 residues. The V gene lost 4 bases and the J gene lost 3 bases, with 17 bases spanning the gap. Germline V lookup: CDR1 MNHEY, CDR2 SVGAGI. Here the CDR3 DNA reads TGTGCCAGCAGTTTGCCTAGCCCCGAGTGTACAGATACGCAGTATTTT. Translating gives CASSLPSPECTDTQYF.